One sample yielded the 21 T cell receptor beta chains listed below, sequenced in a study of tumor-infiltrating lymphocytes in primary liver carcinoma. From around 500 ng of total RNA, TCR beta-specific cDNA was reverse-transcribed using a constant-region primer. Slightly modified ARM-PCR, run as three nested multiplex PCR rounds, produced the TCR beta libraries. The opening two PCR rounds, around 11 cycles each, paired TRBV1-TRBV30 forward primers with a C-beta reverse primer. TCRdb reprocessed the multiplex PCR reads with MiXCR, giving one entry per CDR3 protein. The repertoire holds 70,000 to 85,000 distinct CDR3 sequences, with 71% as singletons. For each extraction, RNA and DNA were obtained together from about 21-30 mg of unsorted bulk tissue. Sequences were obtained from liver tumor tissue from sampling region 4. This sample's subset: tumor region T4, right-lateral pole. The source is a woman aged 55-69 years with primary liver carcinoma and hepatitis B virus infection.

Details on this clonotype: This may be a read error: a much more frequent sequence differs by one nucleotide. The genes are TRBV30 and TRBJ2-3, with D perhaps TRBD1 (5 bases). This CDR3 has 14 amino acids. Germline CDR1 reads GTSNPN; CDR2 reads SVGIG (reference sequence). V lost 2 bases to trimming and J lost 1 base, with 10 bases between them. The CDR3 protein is CAWSIQGGTDTQYF. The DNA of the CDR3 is TGTGCCTGGAGTATCCAAGGGGGCACAGATACGCAGTATTTT.

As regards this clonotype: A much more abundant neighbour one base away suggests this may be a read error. The CDR3 spells CASSSGFSYELYF. The DNA for the CDR3 is TGCGCCAGCAGCTCCGGGTTCTCCTACGAGCTGTACTTC. This chain links TRBV5-1 with TRBJ2-7; D is unresolved. Germline loops: CDR1 SGHRS, CDR2 YFSETQ. The CDR3 runs 13 residues.

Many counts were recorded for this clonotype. CDR3 protein: CAWSVGTGWYEQYF. The CDR3 DNA sequence: TGTGCCTGGAGTGTAGGGACAGGGTGGTACGAGCAGTACTTC. The chain links TRBV30 to TRBJ2-7, with 9 bases identical to TRBD1. Germline loops: CDR1 GTSNPN, CDR2 SVGIG (reference sequence). V lost 0 bases, J lost 4 bases, and 4 bases stayed unmatched. There are 14 residues in the CDR3.

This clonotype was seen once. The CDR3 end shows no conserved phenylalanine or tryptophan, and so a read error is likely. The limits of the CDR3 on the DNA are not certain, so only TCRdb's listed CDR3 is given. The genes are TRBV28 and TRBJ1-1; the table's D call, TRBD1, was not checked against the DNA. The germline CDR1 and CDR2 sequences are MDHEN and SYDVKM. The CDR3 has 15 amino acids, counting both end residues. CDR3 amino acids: CASPPPGATNTEALY.

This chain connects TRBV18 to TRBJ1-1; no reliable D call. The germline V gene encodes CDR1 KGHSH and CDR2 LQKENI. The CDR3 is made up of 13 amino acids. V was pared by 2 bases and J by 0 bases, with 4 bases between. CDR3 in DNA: TGTGCCAGCTCACCAGGGATGAACACTGAAGCTTTCTTT. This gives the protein CASSPGMNTEAFF.

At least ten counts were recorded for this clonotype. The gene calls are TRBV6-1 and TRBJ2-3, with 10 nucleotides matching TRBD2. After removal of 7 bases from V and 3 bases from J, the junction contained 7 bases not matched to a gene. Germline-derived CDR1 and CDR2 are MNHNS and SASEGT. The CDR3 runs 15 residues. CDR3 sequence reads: CASTTTSGRTDTQYF. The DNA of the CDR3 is TGTGCCAGCACCACGACTAGCGGGCGGACAGATACGCAGTATTTT.

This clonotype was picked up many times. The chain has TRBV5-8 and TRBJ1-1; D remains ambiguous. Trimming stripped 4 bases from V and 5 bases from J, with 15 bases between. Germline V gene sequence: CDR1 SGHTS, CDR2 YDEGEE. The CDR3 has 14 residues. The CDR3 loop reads CASSQKRGRTEAFF. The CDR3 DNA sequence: TGTGCCAGCAGCCAGAAGCGAGGGCGGACTGAAGCTTTCTTT.

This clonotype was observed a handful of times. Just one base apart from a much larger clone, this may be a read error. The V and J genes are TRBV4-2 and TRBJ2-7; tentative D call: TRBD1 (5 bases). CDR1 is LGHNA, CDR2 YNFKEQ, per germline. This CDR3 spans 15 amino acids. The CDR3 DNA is TGTGCCAGCAGCCAAGTTCTGGGGCCCCCCTACGAGCGGTACTTC. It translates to CASSQVLGPPYERYF.

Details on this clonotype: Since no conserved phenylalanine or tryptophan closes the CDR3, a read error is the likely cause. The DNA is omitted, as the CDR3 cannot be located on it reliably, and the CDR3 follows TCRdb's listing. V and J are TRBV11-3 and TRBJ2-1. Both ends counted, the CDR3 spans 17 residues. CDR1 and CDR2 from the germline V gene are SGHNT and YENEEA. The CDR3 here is CASSLDPRSSAYNEQLL.

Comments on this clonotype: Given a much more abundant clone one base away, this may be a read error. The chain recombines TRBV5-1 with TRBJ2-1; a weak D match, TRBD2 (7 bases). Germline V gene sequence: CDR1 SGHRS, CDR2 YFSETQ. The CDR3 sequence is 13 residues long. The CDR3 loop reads CASSPSGGREHFF. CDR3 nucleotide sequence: TGCGCCAGCAGCCCGTCGGGGGGCAGGGAGCACTTCTTC.

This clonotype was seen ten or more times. CDR3 sequence: CAISTKPGLAGNEQYF. For the CDR3, the DNA is TGTGCCATCAGTACCAAACCGGGACTAGCGGGAAACGAGCAGTACTTC. The V gene is TRBV10-3, the J gene TRBJ2-7; TRBD2 matches at 13 bases. J lost 5 bases, V lost 5 bases, and 9 bases had no gene match. Per the germline V gene, CDR1 is ENHRY and CDR2 is SYGVKD. CDR3 length: 16 amino acids.

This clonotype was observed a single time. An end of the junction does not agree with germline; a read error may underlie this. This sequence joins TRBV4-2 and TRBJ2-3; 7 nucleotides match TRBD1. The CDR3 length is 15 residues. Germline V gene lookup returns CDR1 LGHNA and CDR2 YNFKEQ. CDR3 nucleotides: TGTGCCAGCAGCCCGACCCAGGGGGTCACAGATACGCAGTATTTC. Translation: CASSPTQGVTDTQYF.

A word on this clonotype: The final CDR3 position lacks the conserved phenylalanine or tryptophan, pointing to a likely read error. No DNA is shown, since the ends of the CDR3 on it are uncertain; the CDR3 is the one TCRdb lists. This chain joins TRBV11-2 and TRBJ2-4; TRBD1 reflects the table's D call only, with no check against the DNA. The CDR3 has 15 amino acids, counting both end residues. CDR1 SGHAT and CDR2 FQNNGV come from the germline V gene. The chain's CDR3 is CASSLDGWGRDIQCL.

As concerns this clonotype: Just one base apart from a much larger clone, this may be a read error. The CDR3 DNA reads as TGTGCCAGCAGAAGGGGGTCTAAGCTCTACAATGAGCAGTTCTTC. Amino acid sequence: CASRRGSKLYNEQFF. The genes are TRBV24-1 and TRBJ2-1; possible D gene TRBD1, 6 bases. This CDR3 comprises 15 residues. The V end was cut by 11 bases, the J end by 3 bases, with 19 bases between. Per the germline V gene, CDR1 is KGHDR and CDR2 is SFDVKD.

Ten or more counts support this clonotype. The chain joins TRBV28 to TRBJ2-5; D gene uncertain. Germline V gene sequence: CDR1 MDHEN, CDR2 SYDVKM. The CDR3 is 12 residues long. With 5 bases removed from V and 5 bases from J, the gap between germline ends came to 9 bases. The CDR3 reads CASSLYGETQYF. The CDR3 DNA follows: TGTGCCAGCAGTCTCTATGGGGAGACCCAGTACTTC.

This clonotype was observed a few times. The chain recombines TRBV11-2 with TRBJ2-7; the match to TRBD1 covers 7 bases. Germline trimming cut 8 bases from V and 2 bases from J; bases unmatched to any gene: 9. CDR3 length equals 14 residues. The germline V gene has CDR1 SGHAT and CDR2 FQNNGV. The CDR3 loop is CASGHRDSPYEQYF. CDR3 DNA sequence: TGTGCCAGCGGCCACCGGGACAGCCCCTACGAGCAGTACTTC.

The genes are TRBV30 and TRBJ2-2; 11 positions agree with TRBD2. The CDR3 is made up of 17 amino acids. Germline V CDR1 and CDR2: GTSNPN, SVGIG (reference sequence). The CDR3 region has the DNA TGTCTCTGGAGTCGTCCCGAGACTAGCGGGGTCACCGGGGAGCTGTTTTTT. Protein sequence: CLWSRPETSGVTGELFF.

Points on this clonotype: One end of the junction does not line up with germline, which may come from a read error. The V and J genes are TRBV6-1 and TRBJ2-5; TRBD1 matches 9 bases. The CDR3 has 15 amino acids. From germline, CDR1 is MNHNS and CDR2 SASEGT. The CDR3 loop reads CATSPRTGESETQHF. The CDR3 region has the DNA TGTGCCACCAGCCCAAGGACAGGGGAGTCGGAGACCCAGCACTTC.

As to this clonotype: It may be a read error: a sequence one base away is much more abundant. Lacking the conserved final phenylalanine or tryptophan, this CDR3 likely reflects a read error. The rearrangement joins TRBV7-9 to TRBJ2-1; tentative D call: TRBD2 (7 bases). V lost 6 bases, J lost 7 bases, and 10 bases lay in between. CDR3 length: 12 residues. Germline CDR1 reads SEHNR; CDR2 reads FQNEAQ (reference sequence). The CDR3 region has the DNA TGTGCCAGCAGAGGGGGGGGAAATGAGCAGTTCTTA. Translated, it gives CASRGGGNEQFL.

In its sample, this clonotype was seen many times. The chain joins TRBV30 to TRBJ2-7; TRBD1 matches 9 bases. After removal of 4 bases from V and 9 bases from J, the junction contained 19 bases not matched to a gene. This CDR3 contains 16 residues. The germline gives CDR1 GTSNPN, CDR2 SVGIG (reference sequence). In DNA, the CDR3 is TGTGCCTGGATGGCGAAATCCGGGACAGGGAATATTGGGCAGTACTTC. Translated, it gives CAWMAKSGTGNIGQYF.

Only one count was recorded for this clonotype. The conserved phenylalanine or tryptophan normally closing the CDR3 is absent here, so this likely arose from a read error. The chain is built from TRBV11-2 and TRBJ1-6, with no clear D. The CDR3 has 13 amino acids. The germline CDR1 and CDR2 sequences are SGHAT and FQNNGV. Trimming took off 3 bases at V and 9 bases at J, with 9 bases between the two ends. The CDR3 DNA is TGTGCCAGCAGCTTGGAGTCGGGTTCACCCCTCCACTAT. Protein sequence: CASSLESGSPLHY.